The 28 T cell receptor beta chains presented below share a single source sample, sequenced in a study of blood T cell repertoires in COVID-19. Produced via immunoSEQ multiplex PCR; TCRdb's table is partial and in-frame only. The repertoire holds 100,000 or so clones, with about three quarters as singletons. The material sequenced was peripheral blood. These TCRs come from a woman in her 70s with acute or convalescent COVID-19.

The chain combines TRBV29-1 with TRBJ1-5; D may be TRBD1 (5 bases). In germline, CDR1 is SQVTM, CDR2 ANQGSEA. The CDR3 loop spans 12 amino acids. V gave up 7 bases and J gave up 4 bases, with 11 bases separating them. The CDR3 bases are TGCAGCGCCGGGGGGGGAAATCAGCCCCAGCATTTT. Translation gives CSAGGGNQPQHF.

In this sample, this clone turned up a few times. Different DNA sequences within this sample yield the same CDR3. This chain uses TRBV27 with TRBJ2-7; D call uncertain. This CDR3 contains 13 residues. Germline assignment: CDR1 MNHEY and CDR2 SMNVEV (reference sequence). Trimming removed 3 bases from V and 1 base from J, with 7 bases in between. This CDR3 is CASSLRESYEQYF. DNA of the CDR3: TGTGCCAGCAGTTTGCGAGAGTCCTACGAGCAGTACTTC.

The chain employs TRBV6-5 and TRBJ2-3, with a possible D match to TRBD2 (6 bases). There are 16 residues in the CDR3. The ends were cut back, 0 bases at V and 0 bases at J, with 10 bases in the middle. The germline CDR1 and CDR2 sequences are MNHEY and SVGAGI. Here the CDR3 reads CASSYSGGASTDTQYF. CDR3 sequence (DNA): TGTGCCAGCAGTTACTCGGGCGGGGCTAGCACAGATACGCAGTATTTT.

The chain uses TRBV4-3 and TRBJ2-1; 7 bases match TRBD2. V lost 4 bases to trimming and J lost 5 bases; unmatched junction nucleotides: 14. CDR1 and CDR2 from the germline V gene are LGHNA and YSLEER. CDR3 length: 17 amino acids. The CDR3 bases are TGCGCCAGCAGCCGGAGAAGCGGGACTGGGCGGCACAATGAGCAGTTCTTC. It yields the protein CASSRRSGTGRHNEQFF.

The chain recombines TRBV21-1 with TRBJ2-7; the table names TRBD1, a call not compared with the DNA. TRBV21-1 corresponds to a pseudogene. The CDR3 consists of 12 residues. Written as DNA, the CDR3 is TGTGCCAGCGGACAGATAAACTACGAGCAGTACTTC. Protein sequence: CASGQINYEQYF.

The genes are TRBV6-6 and TRBJ1-1, with TRBD1 as a possible D gene (5 bases). Trimming stripped 6 bases from V and 3 bases from J, with 14 bases between. Germline V lookup: CDR1 MNHNY, CDR2 SVGAGI (reference sequence). The CDR3 is 14 residues long. The CDR3 here is CASRFVLRDTEAFF. DNA of the CDR3: TGTGCCAGCAGATTCGTACTCAGGGACACTGAAGCTTTCTTT.

For the CDR3, the DNA is TGTGCCTGGAGTGGAGGGGGTCAGGGAGGGCAGCCCCAGCATTTT. Its translation is CAWSGGGQGGQPQHF. The chain is built from TRBV30 and TRBJ1-5; TRBD1 is a possible D gene (6 bases). CDR3 length: 15 residues. V lost 1 base to trimming and J lost 7 bases, with 17 bases between them. Germline values: CDR1 GTSNPN, CDR2 SVGIG (reference sequence).

This clone was picked up one time. The V call is TRBV12-3 or TRBV12-4, the J call TRBJ1-4; no definite D call. V was cut by 2 bases and J by 10 bases, with 8 bases left in between. The CDR3 runs 12 residues. As DNA, the CDR3 is TGTGCCAGCAGTTTACCCCGAGGAAAACTGTTTTTT. Protein: CASSLPRGKLFF.

CDR3 amino acids: CATSSYAGETQYF. The CDR3 bases are TGTGCCACCAGCTCGTACGCGGGGGAGACCCAGTACTTC. This chain joins TRBV15 and TRBJ2-5, with D tentatively TRBD2 (6 bases). Germline values: CDR1 LNHNV, CDR2 YYDKDF (reference sequence). V was pared by 5 bases and J by 5 bases, with 12 bases between. This CDR3 is built from 13 residues.

The chain links TRBV24-1 to TRBJ2-3; 7 nucleotides align to TRBD2. Germline V gene lookup returns CDR1 KGHDR and CDR2 SFDVKD. There are 17 residues in the CDR3. The V gene end was trimmed by 4 bases and the J gene end by 5 bases; junction bases not matched to a gene: 14. CDR3 bases: TGTGCCACCAGTGACCCCCGGGGGGTCGATTTGCGAGATACGCAGTATTTT. It codes for CATSDPRGVDLRDTQYF.

This clone was seen at least ten times. This chain uses TRBV2 with TRBJ2-6; 11 nucleotides line up with TRBD1. V lost 11 bases to trimming and J lost 1 base; unmatched junction nucleotides: 10. CDR1 and CDR2 (germline): SNHLY, FYNNEI. This CDR3 is 17 amino acids long. The chain's CDR3 is CAGDRGSGGSGANVLTF. The CDR3 coding sequence is TGTGCCGGGGACAGGGGGTCCGGTGGGTCTGGGGCCAACGTCCTGACTTTC.

Only one count was recorded for this clone. This sequence joins TRBV3-1 (or the pseudogene TRBV3-2) and TRBJ2-5, with 11 positions matching TRBD2. In germline, CDR1 is LGHDT, CDR2 YNNKEL (reference sequence). The CDR3 spans 16 residues. Unmatched junction bases numbered 6, after V lost 2 bases and J lost 4 bases. The CDR3 nucleotides are TGTGCCAGCAGCCAACTAGCGGGGGGCGGCGTAGAGACCCAGTACTTC. This translates into CASSQLAGGGVETQYF.

V and J are TRBV5-4 and TRBJ2-3; D is unresolved. V lost 4 bases, J lost 2 bases, and 11 bases lay in between. Germline V gives CDR1 SGHNT, CDR2 YYREEE (reference sequence). The CDR3 length is 14 residues. In DNA form, the CDR3 reads TGTGCCAGCAGCAAGCAGGTCCCCACAGATACGCAGTATTTT. This encodes CASSKQVPTDTQYF.

The J gene is TRBJ2-3, the V gene TRBV3-1 (or the pseudogene TRBV3-2), with TRBD2 matching 9 bases. Unmatched junction bases numbered 5, after V lost 3 bases and J lost 1 base. The CDR3 consists of 16 residues. The germline gives CDR1 LGHDT, CDR2 YNNKEL (reference sequence). This CDR3 is CASSQPRTSGTDTQYF. Written as DNA, the CDR3 is TGTGCCAGCAGCCAGCCACGGACTAGCGGCACAGATACGCAGTATTTT.

The CDR3 is CAISEWGESDTEAFF. As DNA, the CDR3 is TGTGCCATCAGTGAGTGGGGGGAATCGGACACTGAAGCTTTCTTT. The chain combines TRBV10-3 with TRBJ1-1, with D possibly being TRBD1 (5 bases). The germline V and J ends were trimmed by 1 base and 3 bases, with 12 bases remaining between them. Germline loops: CDR1 ENHRY, CDR2 SYGVKD. This CDR3 comprises 15 residues.

This rearrangement joins TRBV2 to TRBJ1-6, with 10 bases matching TRBD1. Trimming at V came to 3 bases and at J to 8 bases, leaving 7 bases not matched to a gene. The CDR3 loop spans 16 amino acids. CDR1 is SNHLY and CDR2 is FYNNEI in the germline V gene. Written as DNA, the CDR3 is TGTGCCAGCAGTGAGGACAGGGGGACCTTGTATTCACCCCTCCACTTT. This gives the protein CASSEDRGTLYSPLHF.

This chain connects TRBV2 to TRBJ2-2; 8 nucleotides line up with TRBD2. The CDR3 length is 15 residues. Unmatched junction bases numbered 9, after V lost 6 bases and J lost 6 bases. Per the germline V gene, CDR1 is SNHLY and CDR2 is FYNNEI. The chain's CDR3 is CASRSNTGGAGELFF. CDR3 DNA: TGTGCCAGCAGGAGCAATACCGGGGGGGCCGGGGAGCTGTTTTTT.

The chain is built from TRBV6-4 and TRBJ2-3; 7 nucleotides line up with TRBD2. This CDR3 contains 14 residues. CDR1 and CDR2 from the germline V gene are MRHNA and SNTAGT. Germline trimming cut 6 bases from V and 2 bases from J; bases unmatched to any gene: 5. The CDR3: CASSRAGPTDTQYF. The CDR3 DNA reads TGTGCCAGCAGCCGAGCGGGGCCCACAGATACGCAGTATTTT.

The V call is TRBV4-1, the J call TRBJ2-6; 8 positions agree with TRBD1. This CDR3 spans 20 amino acids. The V segment lost 0 bases and the J segment 1 base; nucleotides outside the gene matches: 11. CDR1 and CDR2 (germline): MGHRA, YSYEKL. CDR3 loop: CASSQDARTGRGSGANVLTF. The CDR3 DNA follows: TGCGCCAGCAGCCAAGATGCCCGGACAGGGCGAGGGTCTGGGGCCAACGTCCTGACTTTC.

Concerning this clone: Other DNA sequences from this sample encode an identical CDR3 as well. The rearrangement links TRBV10-1 to TRBJ1-1; no clear D gene. The CDR3 contains 13 residues. V shed 0 bases and J shed 5 bases, with 7 bases lying between them. CDR1 and CDR2 (germline): WNHNN, SYGVQD (reference sequence). The DNA for the CDR3 is TGCGCCAGCAGTGAGTCTTACGGGACTGAAGCTTTCTTT. This sequence encodes CASSESYGTEAFF.

This clone was picked up a small number of times. The V and J genes are TRBV5-4 and TRBJ2-7; 9 bases fit TRBD1. The CDR3 sequence is 15 residues long. V was pared by 3 bases and J by 3 bases, with 7 bases of the junction left unmatched. Germline CDR1 and CDR2: SGHNT and YYREEE (reference sequence). CDR3 sequence (DNA): TGTGCCAGCAGCTCCCGGGACAGGGTGATCTACGAGCAGTACTTC. As protein: CASSSRDRVIYEQYF. Full variable domain (missing parts from reference TRBV5-4 and TRBJ2-7): ETGVTQSPTHLIKTRGQQVTLRCSSQSGHNTVSWYQQALGQGPQFIFQYYREEENGRGNFPPRFSGLQFPNYSSELNVNALELDDSALYLCASSSRDRVIYEQYFGPGTRLTVT.

CDR3 coding DNA: TGTGCCAGCAGTTTAGTGGGCTTCGGGGAGCTGTTTTTT. Its protein product is CASSLVGFGELFF. The rearrangement links TRBV12-3 or TRBV12-4 to TRBJ2-2; D uncertain. The CDR3 has 13 residues. V was clipped by 1 base and J by 7 bases, with 7 bases between them.

The chain links TRBV5-1 to TRBJ1-4, with 10 bases that match TRBD1. V shed 4 bases, J shed 7 bases, and the junction held 4 bases outside the gene matches. Germline V gene sequence: CDR1 SGHRS, CDR2 YFSETQ. There are 14 residues in the CDR3. This CDR3 reads CASSTGQGSEKLFF. The CDR3 DNA sequence: TGCGCCAGCAGCACGGGACAGGGGTCTGAAAAACTGTTTTTT. Full variable domain (outside the CDR3, taken from reference TRBV5-1 and TRBJ1-4): KAGVTQTPRYLIKTRGQQVTLSCSPISGHRSVSWYQQTPGQGLQFLFEYFSETQRNKGNFPGRFSGRQFSNSRSEMNVSTLELGDSALYLCASSTGQGSEKLFFGSGTQLSVL.

The V gene is TRBV27, the J gene TRBJ1-6; no clear D gene. The CDR3 consists of 16 residues. CDR1 is MNHEY and CDR2 is SMNVEV in the germline V gene (reference sequence). The V end lost 4 bases, the J end lost 9 bases, and 19 bases lay between the germline ends. CDR3 bases: TGTGCCAGCAGTTCTCACCGCTCCCAAATCGGTTCACCCCTCCACTTT. This sequence encodes CASSSHRSQIGSPLHF.

V gene TRBV29-1 combines with J gene TRBJ1-5, with 7 positions matching TRBD1. CDR3 size: 17 residues. Germline CDR1 is SQVTM and CDR2 is ANQGSEA. J was trimmed by 5 bases and V by 5 bases; bases with no gene match: 18. As DNA, the CDR3 is TGCAGCGTTCGACTTCCCCCCTACAGGGGTCGAGATCAGCCCCAGCATTTT. The encoded protein is CSVRLPPYRGRDQPQHF.

The gene calls are TRBV10-1 and TRBJ1-1, with a weak D call TRBD1 (6 bases). Germline CDR1 is WNHNN and CDR2 is SYGVQD (reference sequence). The CDR3 has 14 amino acids. Trimming pared 4 bases from V and 8 bases from J, leaving 17 bases between. The CDR3, as DNA: TGCGCCAGCAGTGGGCCATTAGGGGGACCCGAAGCTTTCTTT. This encodes CASSGPLGGPEAFF.

This sequence joins TRBV5-6 and TRBJ1-1; no clear D gene. Trimming cost V 4 bases and J 0 bases, with 19 bases left between them. The CDR3 consists of 17 residues. CDR1 is SGHDT, CDR2 YYEEEE, per germline. CDR3 in amino acids: CASSADLEVLMNTEAFF. The CDR3 DNA reads TGTGCCAGCAGCGCAGACTTAGAAGTCCTCATGAACACTGAAGCTTTCTTT.

The chain couples TRBV11-3 to TRBJ2-1, with unresolved D. V was pared by 1 base and J by 9 bases, with 7 bases between. Germline CDR1 is SGHNT and CDR2 is YENEEA. The CDR3 loop spans 12 amino acids. The CDR3 loop reads CASSLVTGEQFF. The CDR3 nucleotides are TGTGCCAGCAGCTTAGTAACGGGTGAGCAGTTCTTC.